The source of this TCR beta chain is a study of T-cell reconstitution after alpha-beta-depleted transplantation in children. Overall study results and limits: Counts and diversity of T cells one year after transplant came mostly from newly produced T cells. Expanded graft clones, several hundred of them, were reportedly the source of alpha-beta T cells about two months after transplant. TCRbeta diversity was high at day 60 in some patients (a result of surviving recipient T cells and thymic progenitors).

This clonotype was seen only a few times. Antigen unknown. Trimming took off 5 bases at V and 5 bases at J, with 16 bases between the two ends. The CDR3 runs 15 residues. From germline, CDR1 is SEHNR and CDR2 FQNEAQ (reference sequence). Using unique molecular identifiers, the investigators prepared the TCRbeta library. TCRdb reanalysed the PCR reads using MiXCR and keeps one entry per CDR3 protein. The sample lists a few hundred thousand distinct CDR3 sequences; roughly 30% were seen once. The rearrangement uses TRBV7-9 and TRBJ2-1; D may be TRBD2 (5 bases). This TCR was recovered from a boy younger than two with Wiskott-Aldrich syndrome, due to receive a stem cell transplant. The sequencing here drew on PBMCs, taken before TCRalphabeta/CD19-depleted stem cell transplant. CDR3: CASSGVWVGNNEQFF. DNA for the CDR3: TGTGCCAGCAGCGGAGTGTGGGTCGGGAACAATGAGCAGTTCTTC.